This T cell receptor beta chain was identified in a study of blood T cell repertoires in COVID-19. The CDR3 is 15 residues long. The V and J ends lost 0 bases and 9 bases, in that order; junction bases with no gene match: 3. CDR1 is KGHSY and CDR2 is FQNENV in the germline V gene. Repertoires were generated with immunoSEQ multiplex PCR, while TCRdb's copy carries only in-frame clones and drops some. The sample includes 130,000 to 150,000 clones, around 81% seen only once; the top ten take about 3.1%. Sample: peripheral blood. This chain connects TRBV16 to TRBJ1-6; 9 bases align to TRBD1. The sequence derives from a woman aged 40-49 years with active or convalescent COVID-19. CDR3 DNA: TGTGCCAGCAGCCAATCGGGACAGGGAGGTTCACCCCTCCACTTT. Translating gives CASSQSGQGGSPLHF.